The clone carrying this T cell receptor beta chain has a handful of counts. Its antigen is currently unknown. The sample is drawn from a study of graft-versus-host responses after intestinal transplantation. Broader study findings: In patients with graft-donor T cell macrochimerism, allograft graft-versus-host to host-versus-graft clonal ratios were high. Early post-transplant falls in HvG clones accompanied the peak levels of circulating GvH clones.

The assay was immunoSEQ multiplex PCR, and TCRdb's table has in-frame clones only and misses some. The profile covers around 3,500 clones, with roughly four fifths appearing a single time and 6.5% to 8.5% taken by the ten largest. Regarding time point: postoperative day 105 after intestinal transplantation (dayNNNN = postoperative day). Lamina propria and intraepithelial lymphocytes were released by processing graft tissue. The specimen comprised ileum tissue, sampled 105 days after intestinal transplantation. This TCR came from a human patient who received an intestinal transplant, so some T cells may come from the graft donor.

The CDR3 coding sequence is TGTGCCAGCAGAAGCGGCCCGAACACCGGGGAGCTGTTTTTT. This encodes CASRSGPNTGELFF. This chain uses TRBV6-1 with TRBJ2-2, with D perhaps matching TRBD2 (5 bases). The V gene lost 6 bases and the J gene lost 0 bases, with 8 bases spanning the gap. Per germline, CDR1 MNHNS and CDR2 SASEGT. The CDR3 is 14 residues long.